The source of this T cell receptor beta chain is a study of blood T cell repertoires in COVID-19. Study-wide background: Donors in the United States, Italy and Spain gave samples during acute or convalescent COVID-19. The analysed material was cDNA or gDNA that came from T cells, B-cell-depleted T cells, or PBMCs.

This clone has a handful of counts. In the authors' methods: Cell counts per sample came from amplifying reference gene primers. Sequencing was performed with immunoSEQ multiplex PCR; in TCRdb, only in-frame clones are kept and a portion is missing. From that table come the V and J calls and clone size; the DNA was used to work out D and trimming. Among fewer than 650,000 clones listed, roughly 89% were seen once. Enrolled during active infection, Seattle patients were then followed longitudinally. Trimming removed 8 bases at V and 0 bases at J, with 5 bases between. Germline CDR1 reads SNHLY; CDR2 reads FYNNEI. CDR3 size: 12 residues.

This TCR came from a woman aged 45-65 years with COVID-19, enrolled during active disease. The gene calls are TRBV2 and TRBJ1-5; D is undetermined. Sample: peripheral blood. CDR3 sequence reads: CASRVSNQPQHF. In DNA form, the CDR3 reads TGTGCCAGCCGAGTTAGCAATCAGCCCCAGCATTTT. Full variable domain (missing parts from reference TRBV2 and TRBJ1-5): EPEVTQTPSHQVTQMGQEVILRCVPISNHLYFYWYRQILGQKVEFLVSFYNNEISEKSEIFDDQFSVERPDGSNFTLKIRSTKLEDSAMYFCASRVSNQPQHFGDGTRLSIL.